The rows below give T cell receptor beta chains drawn from one sample of a study of blood T cell repertoires in COVID-19. Assay: immunoSEQ multiplex PCR; the TCRdb copy retains only in-frame clones and omits some. The table records around 58,000 clones, less than 85% of them present only once. Sequencing was performed on peripheral blood. The receptors stem from a human donor in a cohort sampled during active COVID-19. The CDR3 runs from the conserved cysteine through the conserved F or W. A D gene is named only where the DNA matches it firmly. Rows may omit the clone size; those that give it use once, few, many or a size class.

v_call,clone_size,j_call,d_call,cdr3_nt,cdr3_aa
TRBV7-8,NA,TRBJ1-5,NA,TGTGCCAGCAGCTTAGCCAGGGACAATCAGCCCCAGCATTTT,CASSLARDNQPQHF
TRBV6-5,few,TRBJ2-7,NA,TGTGCCAGCAGCTCCAGGGAAATGGTTGACGAGCAGTACTTC,CASSSREMVDEQYF
TRBV11-2,NA,TRBJ1-2,NA,TGTGCCAGCAGCTTTGGGGGGTACTATGGCTACACCTTC,CASSFGGYYGYTF
TRBV9,once,TRBJ2-3,NA,TGTGCCAGCAGCGTAGGACTGGCTAGCACAGATACGCAGTATTTT,CASSVGLASTDTQYF
TRBV5-1,NA,TRBJ2-5,NA,TGCGCCAGCAGCTTGGGCAGGGGTCAGGAGACCCAGTACTTC,CASSLGRGQETQYF
TRBV25-1,NA,TRBJ1-2,TRBD1,TGTGCCAGCAGTGGCGGGACAGGGGGCGGCTATGGCTACACCTTC,CASSGGTGGGYGYTF
TRBV11-2,once,TRBJ1-6,TRBD1,TGTGCCAGCAGCACAAAAACAGGGGGCTCGGGCCTCTCGGCCCTCCACTTT,CASSTKTGGSGLSALHF
TRBV29-1,NA,TRBJ2-2,NA,TGCAGCGCCTTTCAGGACACCGGGGAGCTGTTTTTT,CSAFQDTGELFF
TRBV30,NA,TRBJ2-3,NA,TGTGCCTGGAGCGGGGGAGATACGCAGTATTTT,CAWSGGDTQYF
TRBV18,NA,TRBJ2-3,NA,TGTGCCAGCTCACCACCGGGGGGAGCGACAGATACGCAGTATTTT,CASSPPGGATDTQYF
TRBV27,NA,TRBJ2-3,NA,TGTGCCAGCAGGGGGACAACCCCAAACACAGATACGCAGTATTTT,CASRGTTPNTDTQYF
TRBV4-3,few,TRBJ1-5,TRBD1,TGCGCCAGCAGCCAAGATGCAGGGGGCGCGGGTTATATTAATAGCAATCAGCCCCAGCATTTT,CASSQDAGGAGYINSNQPQHF
TRBV20-1,NA,TRBJ1-5,TRBD1,TGCAGTGCTAGTCTAACAGGGGTGGGTTCGGCCCAGCATTTT,CSASLTGVGSAQHF